The subject of this entry is one T cell receptor beta chain. The sample is drawn from a study of blood T cell repertoires in COVID-19. The germline gives CDR1 SGHRS, CDR2 YFSETQ. This CDR3 spans 16 amino acids. The trim removed 4 bases at V and 1 base at J, leaving 4 bases unmatched. Only in-frame clones appear in the TCRdb table, and some are missing; sequencing was by immunoSEQ multiplex PCR. This table has roughly 220,000 clones, approximately 82% appearing once. This sequence originates from a man between 40 and 49 years old who had recovered from COVID-19. V is TRBV5-1 and J is TRBJ2-2; 10 bases align to TRBD2. The sequencing sample was made of PBMCs or T cells enriched from blood (not recorded which). CDR3 sequence: CASSGRLAGNTGELFF. For the CDR3, the DNA is TGCGCCAGCAGCGGGCGACTAGCGGGGAACACCGGGGAGCTGTTTTTT.